These T cell receptor beta chains were read from a single sample in a study of blood T cell repertoires in COVID-19. Sequencing was performed with immunoSEQ multiplex PCR; in TCRdb, only in-frame clones are kept and a portion is missing. The table records more than 90,000 clones, 75% to 90% of them present only once. Sequencing was performed on peripheral blood. The origin of the receptors is a man between 65 and 85 years old with acute or convalescent COVID-19. Each CDR3 is given with its conserved first and last residue. D genes are given only for firm matches. Where a row states a size, it is once, few, many or the class of an expanded clone; other rows omit it.

cdr3_aa cdr3_nt j_call v_call d_call clone_size
CASSLGGPIYNSPLHF TGTGCCAGCAGTTTAGGGGGCCCGATCTATAATTCACCCCTCCACTTT TRBJ1-6 TRBV28 NA few
CASSGVGGGGTEAFF TGTGCCAGCAGCGGCGTAGGAGGGGGGGGCACTGAAGCTTTCTTT TRBJ1-1 TRBV9 NA NA
CASSQVLSVANPSYNEQFF TGTGCCAGCAGCCAAGTACTCAGTGTAGCAAACCCTTCCTACAATGAGCAGTTCTTC TRBJ2-1 TRBV14 NA NA
CATSDAGSGNEQFF TGTGCCACCAGTGACGCCGGGTCAGGGAATGAGCAGTTCTTC TRBJ2-1 TRBV24-1 NA NA
CASSQTGTGEQYF TGTGCCAGCAGCCAGACAGGGACGGGTGAGCAGTACTTC TRBJ2-7 TRBV3-1/TRBV3-2 TRBD1 NA
CASSIVQNTEAFF TGTGCCAGTAGTATAGTACAGAACACTGAAGCTTTCTTT TRBJ1-1 TRBV19 NA NA
CASRPGLAYNEQFF TGCGCCAGCAGGCCGGGACTAGCCTACAATGAGCAGTTCTTC TRBJ2-1 TRBV10-2 TRBD2 once
CASSYSAGTPGEQFF TGTGCCAGCAGTTACTCAGCGGGGACCCCCGGTGAGCAGTTCTTC TRBJ2-1 TRBV6-5 TRBD2 NA
CARPAVDKQETQYF TGTGCCAGGCCTGCCGTGGACAAACAAGAGACCCAGTACTTC TRBJ2-5 TRBV25-1 NA NA
CTSSQATPYSNQPQHF TGCACCAGCAGCCAAGCAACACCTTATAGCAATCAGCCCCAGCATTTT TRBJ1-5 TRBV1 NA NA
CASSRVSTYEQYF TGTGCCAGCAGCCGGGTGAGCACCTACGAGCAGTACTTC TRBJ2-7 TRBV7-2 NA NA
CASSGQVYNEQFF TGTGCCAGCTCGGGACAGGTCTACAATGAGCAGTTCTTC TRBJ2-1 TRBV6-5 TRBD1 NA
CASSSRDRDYGYTF TGTGCCAGCAGCTCCCGGGACAGGGACTATGGCTACACCTTC TRBJ1-2 TRBV7-9 TRBD1 NA
CASNGGRSIETQYF TGTGCCAGTAACGGAGGGAGGTCGATAGAGACCCAGTACTTC TRBJ2-5 TRBV19 NA NA
CASSQDTSSYNEQFF TGTGCCAGCAGCCAAGACACGAGCTCCTACAATGAGCAGTTCTTC TRBJ2-1 TRBV3-1/TRBV3-2 NA NA
CASSLAQLALTSGKETQYF TGTGCCAGCAGCTTGGCCCAACTAGCTCTGACTAGCGGGAAAGAGACCCAGTACTTC TRBJ2-5 TRBV5-6 TRBD2 NA
CASSLERRGSTDTQYF TGTGCCAGCAGCTTGGAGCGCCGGGGTAGCACAGATACGCAGTATTTT TRBJ2-3 TRBV5-6 NA NA
CASSRGTSGFTDTQYF TGTGCCAGCAGCCGAGGGACTAGCGGTTTCACAGATACGCAGTATTTT TRBJ2-3 TRBV7-9 TRBD2 NA
CASSDRLGLAETLAKNIQYF TGTGCCAGCAGTGATAGGCTCGGACTAGCGGAGACACTAGCCAAAAACATTCAGTACTTC TRBJ2-4 TRBV6-1 TRBD2 NA
CASSKTSGSYEQYF TGTGCCAGCAGCAAAACTAGCGGGAGTTACGAGCAGTACTTC TRBJ2-7 TRBV6-5 TRBD2 few
CASSHSTGGGKAFF TGTGCCAGCAGCCACTCTACAGGGGGGGGAAAAGCTTTCTTT TRBJ1-1 TRBV3-1/TRBV3-2 TRBD1 NA
CASRFPPGLAETDTQYF TGTGCAAGTCGCTTTCCACCGGGACTAGCGGAAACAGATACGCAGTATTTT TRBJ2-3 TRBV12-2 NA NA
CASSLVGGPTDTQYF TGCGCCAGCAGCTTGGTGGGGGGACCCACAGATACGCAGTATTTT TRBJ2-3 TRBV5-1 NA NA
CASSQAAGIQETQYF TGTGCCAGCAGCCAAGCCGCAGGTATACAAGAGACCCAGTACTTC TRBJ2-5 TRBV4-2 NA NA
CASSPGGTGGHQPQHF TGCGCCAGCAGCCCAGGGGGGACAGGGGGCCATCAGCCCCAGCATTTT TRBJ1-5 TRBV5-1 TRBD1 NA
CASSRDRDTEAFF TGTGCCAGCAGCCGCGACAGGGACACTGAAGCTTTCTTT TRBJ1-1 TRBV3-1/TRBV3-2 TRBD1 NA
CASSNPHGASNTGELFF TGTGCCAGCAGCAACCCCCATGGGGCTTCGAACACCGGGGAGCTGTTTTTT TRBJ2-2 TRBV3-1/TRBV3-2 NA NA
CAISESGQLYNEQFF TGTGCCATCAGTGAGTCGGGACAGCTATACAATGAGCAGTTCTTC TRBJ2-1 TRBV10-3 TRBD1 NA
CASSLSPDRDQYGYTF TGTGCCAGCAGCCTATCCCCCGACAGGGACCAATATGGCTACACCTTC TRBJ1-2 TRBV4-2 TRBD1 NA
CSVERVGSARQETQYF TGCAGCGTTGAAAGGGTAGGGAGCGCACGACAAGAGACCCAGTACTTC TRBJ2-5 TRBV29-1 NA NA
CASSPGSGRTDTQYF TGTGCCAGCTCACCAGGGTCAGGAAGGACAGATACGCAGTATTTT TRBJ2-3 TRBV18 NA NA
CASRATSGSLYEQYF TGTGCCAGCAGGGCAACTAGCGGGAGTCTATACGAGCAGTACTTC TRBJ2-7 TRBV14 TRBD2 NA
CASSLGTSGSPTGELFF TGCGCCAGCAGCTTGGGCACTAGCGGGAGCCCTACCGGGGAGCTGTTTTTT TRBJ2-2 TRBV5-1 TRBD2 NA
CASSLAGTPTYEQYF TGTGCCAGCAGCTTAGCCGGGACACCAACCTACGAGCAGTACTTC TRBJ2-7 TRBV7-8 NA NA
CSVGDSSGNTIYF TGCAGCGTTGGGGACAGCTCTGGAAACACCATATATTTT TRBJ1-3 TRBV29-1 TRBD1 NA
CASSHSYGTEVYGYTF TGTGCCAGCAGCCACTCGTACGGGACAGAAGTCTATGGCTACACCTTC TRBJ1-2 TRBV28 TRBD1 NA
CASSYFLGGMGQANYGYTF TGTGCCAGCAGCTACTTCTTGGGGGGGATGGGACAGGCTAACTATGGCTACACCTTC TRBJ1-2 TRBV13 TRBD1 NA
CASSPIRQPLGEQYF TGTGCCAGCAGTCCCATTCGGCAACCCCTAGGCGAGCAGTACTTC TRBJ2-7 TRBV27 NA NA
CASQRYNEQFF TGTGCCAGCCAGCGGTACAATGAGCAGTTCTTC TRBJ2-1 TRBV2 NA once
CASSIGASGRNEQFF TGTGCCAGTAGTATAGGTGCTAGCGGACGAAATGAGCAGTTCTTC TRBJ2-1 TRBV19 TRBD2 once
CASSRTPSTGELFF TGTGCCAGCAGCCGTACCCCTAGTACCGGGGAGCTGTTTTTT TRBJ2-2 TRBV4-2 NA NA
CASDGANNQPQHF TGTGCCAGCGATGGGGCCAACAATCAGCCCCAGCATTTT TRBJ1-5 TRBV2 NA NA
CASSPITGGSGNTIYF TGTGCCAGCAGCCCAATTACAGGGGGTTCTGGAAACACCATATATTTT TRBJ1-3 TRBV3-1/TRBV3-2 TRBD1 NA
CASSESFGRVEQYF TGTGCCAGCAGTGAAAGTTTTGGCAGGGTCGAGCAGTACTTC TRBJ2-7 TRBV28 NA NA
CASSAPGEGDQPQHF TGTGCCAGCAGCGCCCCTGGGGAGGGGGATCAGCCCCAGCATTTT TRBJ1-5 TRBV9 NA NA
CASSPGVNTEAFF TGTGCCAGCTCACCGGGAGTTAACACTGAAGCTTTCTTT TRBJ1-1 TRBV18 NA NA
CASSQATGGSYEQYF TGCGCCAGCAGCCAGGCTACAGGGGGGTCATACGAGCAGTACTTC TRBJ2-7 TRBV4-1 TRBD1 NA
CASSFREVRSPLHF TGTGCCAGCAGTTTCCGGGAGGTGCGTTCACCCCTCCACTTT TRBJ1-6 TRBV28 NA few
CASSLGFSLGGEAFF TGCGCCAGCAGCTTGGGTTTCTCCCTAGGAGGGGAAGCTTTCTTT TRBJ1-1 TRBV5-1 NA NA
CASQVWGGNEQFF TGTGCCAGCCAGGTATGGGGCGGAAATGAGCAGTTCTTC TRBJ2-1 TRBV7-9 NA NA
CASSLRGNGYTF TGTGCCAGCTCTCTACGGGGTAATGGCTACACCTTC TRBJ1-2 TRBV18 NA NA
CASSLESDSPSPLHF TGCGCCAGCAGCTTGGAATCGGACAGTCCTTCACCCCTCCACTTT TRBJ1-6 TRBV5-1 NA NA
CASSLGMGGTYNEQFF TGTGCCAGCAGCCTCGGTATGGGGGGGACCTACAATGAGCAGTTCTTC TRBJ2-1 TRBV9 TRBD2 NA